Below are 23 T cell receptor beta chains sequenced from a single sample in a study of spatial heterogeneity in lung cancer. Time point indicated: sample taken at primary tumor resection. Tumor, nontumor lung or frozen PBMC supplied whole RNA, sequenced without sorting. TCRdb reanalysed the 5' RACE reads using MiXCR and keeps one entry per CDR3 protein. The sample includes 850 to 1,000 distinct CDR3 sequences, about 13% of them seen just once. The sequences come from PBMCs, collected at surgery. The origin of the receptors is a male donor with early-stage non-small cell lung cancer.

This clonotype is judged large. This beta chain is an unintended read in a library built for alpha chains; its size means little. The CDR3 loop is CASSGPPDRLLAGGTDTQYF. CDR3 nucleotide sequence: TGTGCCAGCAGCGGACCTCCGGACCGGCTTCTAGCGGGGGGCACAGATACGCAGTATTTT. The rearrangement uses TRBV21-1 and TRBJ2-3; TRBD2 is taken as the D call from the table, unchecked against the DNA. TRBV21-1 is listed as a pseudogene. This CDR3 is built from 20 residues.

By its share, this clonotype is medium-sized. The library was built for alpha chains, so this beta chain is an off-target read and its size means little. This sequence joins TRBV19 and TRBJ2-7; 10 bases are a match to TRBD1. CDR3 length: 16 amino acids. V trimming: 5 bases; J trimming: 5 bases; junction bases outside the gene matches: 12. Germline CDR1 and CDR2: LNHDA and SQIVND (reference sequence). The CDR3 sequence: CASSRYSGQGSDEQYF. In DNA, the CDR3 is TGTGCCAGTAGTCGGTATTCGGGACAGGGGTCGGACGAGCAGTACTTC.

This clonotype appeared many times. The size of this beta chain means little, since it is a stray read in a library made for alpha chains. The chain recombines TRBV6-1 with TRBJ1-6; TRBD1 matches at 7 bases. This CDR3 is built from 14 residues. In germline, CDR1 is MNHNS, CDR2 SASEGT. Trimming cost V 5 bases and J 6 bases; bases outside gene matches: 4. CDR3 residues: CASSPRQGNSPLHF. The CDR3 region has the DNA TGTGCCAGCAGTCCCCGACAGGGTAATTCACCCCTCCACTTT.

This clonotype was seen at least ten times. This could be a read error, since a much larger clone is one nucleotide away. Little can be read into the size of this beta chain, an off-target read in a library designed for alpha chains. The chain joins TRBV5-1 to TRBJ2-1; 7 nucleotides align to TRBD2. This CDR3 has 14 amino acids. The germline V gene has CDR1 SGHRS and CDR2 YFSETQ. For the CDR3, the DNA is TGCTCCAGCAGCTTGGAGCGGGGATACAATGAGCAGTTCTTC. It is translated as CSSSLERGYNEQFF.

Notes on this clonotype: This beta chain lies outside the target of a library built for alpha chains; its clone size means little. The CDR3 reads CASSRWSQETQYF. The CDR3 DNA follows: TGTGCCAGCAGTAGGTGGTCCCAAGAGACCCAGTACTTC. The chain carries TRBV6-2 or TRBV6-3 and TRBJ2-5; no definite D call. The CDR3 extends over 13 amino acids. The germline V gene encodes CDR1 MNHEY and CDR2 SVGEGT. V gave up 5 bases and J gave up 1 base, with 8 bases separating them.

This clonotype is labeled as medium-sized (0.01 to 0.1%). In a library made to pick up alpha chains, this beta chain is a stray read with a size that means little. The chain uses TRBV25-1 and TRBJ2-7, with 9 bases that match TRBD1. The CDR3 runs 14 residues. Trimming at V came to 6 bases and at J to 5 bases, leaving 8 bases not matched to a gene. Germline V gives CDR1 MGHDK, CDR2 SYGVNS. CDR3 coding DNA: TGTGCCAGCAGCCCGGGACAGGGTGAGAACGAGCAGTACTTC. It codes for CASSPGQGENEQYF.

This clonotype was recorded many times. The library was prepared for alpha chains; this beta chain is a stray read, so its frequency means little. This chain joins TRBV7-2 and TRBJ2-4, with TRBD2 identical over 7 bases. J was trimmed by 7 bases and V by 5 bases; bases with no gene match: 14. The CDR3 extends over 16 amino acids. CDR1 is SGHTA and CDR2 is FQGNSA in the germline V gene. The CDR3 DNA follows: TGTGCCAGCAGCCCACGAGGAGCGGGGCCCTTGAACATTCAGTACTTC. It yields the protein CASSPRGAGPLNIQYF.

This clonotype is deemed large (0.1 to 1%). As an off-target read in a library built for alpha chains, this beta chain has a frequency of little significance. The genes are TRBV5-1 and TRBJ2-5, with D possibly being TRBD1 or TRBD2 (6 bases each). Per the germline V gene, CDR1 is SGHRS and CDR2 is YFSETQ. The CDR3 has 15 amino acids. V was clipped by 5 bases and J by 5 bases, with 19 bases between them. CDR3 in DNA: TGCGCCAGCAGTTCCACCGGGGGCGTCGGTGAGACCCAGTACTTC. Its translation is CASSSTGGVGETQYF.

Note on this clonotype: This beta chain slipped into a library made for alpha chains as a stray read, so its size is not meaningful. V and J are TRBV9 and TRBJ1-1; TRBD1 aligns across 7 bases. V shed 0 bases and J 0 bases; nucleotides not matched to a gene: 8. The CDR3 runs to 17 residues. From germline, CDR1 is SGDLS and CDR2 YYNGEE. As DNA, the CDR3 is TGTGCCAGCAGCGTAGCCGCCACAGGGGCTTTGAACACTGAAGCTTTCTTT. Protein: CASSVAATGALNTEAFF.

By its share, this clonotype is medium-sized (0.01 to 0.1%). This beta chain is off target for a library built for alpha chains, so its abundance means little. CDR3 coding DNA: TGTGCCAGCAGCTTAAGGGCGGGGGGACCTCGTGAGGAAGAGCAGTACTTC. This encodes CASSLRAGGPREEEQYF. This chain joins TRBV5-4 and TRBJ2-7; 8 bases fit TRBD2. Looked up from germline, CDR1 is SGHNT and CDR2 is YYREEE (reference sequence). Unmatched junction bases numbered 17, after V lost 2 bases and J lost 7 bases. The CDR3 contains 17 residues. Together with reference TRBV5-4 and TRBJ2-7, the CDR3 gives the full variable domain: ETGVTQSPTHLIKTRGQQVTLRCSSQSGHNTVSWYQQALGQGPQFIFQYYREEENGRGNFPPRFSGLQFPNYSSELNVNALELDDSALYLCASSLRAGGPREEEQYFGPGTRLTVT.

This clonotype is termed medium-sized. This beta chain came through as a stray read in a library set up for alpha chains, and its size says little. The V gene is TRBV12-3 or TRBV12-4, the J gene TRBJ1-6; 9 positions match TRBD1. J was trimmed by 10 bases and V by 7 bases; bases with no gene match: 11. The CDR3 length is 15 residues. CDR3 in amino acids: CASKAGGQGRSPLHF. The CDR3 DNA reads as TGTGCCAGCAAGGCTGGCGGACAGGGGCGGTCACCCCTCCACTTT.

This clonotype is large in the sample. Because this beta chain is a stray read in a library intended to capture alpha chains, its abundance should not be given much weight. This rearrangement joins TRBV6-1 to TRBJ2-5, with 7 nucleotides matching TRBD1. Per the germline V gene, CDR1 is MNHNS and CDR2 is SASEGT. This CDR3 has 16 residues. The trim removed 1 base at V and 6 bases at J, leaving 11 bases unmatched. This CDR3 is CASSEGGTAVPKTQYF. In DNA, the CDR3 is TGTGCCAGCAGTGAAGGGGGGACAGCAGTTCCGAAGACCCAGTACTTC.

This clonotype was detected many times. This beta chain slipped into a library made for alpha chains as a stray read, so its size is not meaningful. The CDR3 coding sequence is TGTGCCAGCAGCTTAGATGTGCAGGACCCCTACGAGCAGTACTTC. Its protein is CASSLDVQDPYEQYF. The chain joins TRBV7-2 to TRBJ2-7; D is unresolved. Trimming cost V 1 base and J 2 bases, with 12 bases left between them. Germline assignment: CDR1 SGHTA and CDR2 FQGNSA. The CDR3 has 15 amino acids.

This clonotype was detected ten times or more. This beta chain is off target for a library built for alpha chains, so its abundance means little. This sequence joins TRBV19 and TRBJ2-6; D is uncertain. Trimming took 7 bases from V and 1 from J, leaving 17 bases between them. The CDR3 loop spans 17 amino acids. The germline CDR1 and CDR2 sequences are LNHDA and SQIVND (reference sequence). The CDR3 DNA follows: TGTGCCAGTACCCCCTGGGGTCAGACTTCTGGGGCCAACGTCCTGACTTTC. This codes for CASTPWGQTSGANVLTF.

This clonotype qualifies as medium-sized. Its ends do not fully match the called genes, so a read error is possible. The library was prepared for alpha chains; this beta chain is a stray read, so its frequency means little. V and J are TRBV7-7 and TRBJ1-1, with D perhaps matching TRBD1 (6 bases). CDR1 and CDR2 from the germline V gene are SSHAT and FNYEAQ (reference sequence). The CDR3 is 13 amino acids. CDR3 nucleotides: TGTGCTAGCAGCAGGGAAGGGGGCACTGAAGCTTTCTTT. Protein sequence: CASSREGGTEAFF.

In its sample, this clonotype was seen many times. This beta chain appears as a stray read in a library generated for alpha chains; its size is not informative. V gene TRBV14 combines with J gene TRBJ2-1, with 8 bases fitting TRBD2. Germline V lookup: CDR1 SGHDN, CDR2 FVKESK. The CDR3 extends over 16 amino acids. Trimming took 3 bases from V and 10 from J; bases not matched to a gene: 14. DNA for the CDR3: TGTGCCAGCAGCCACCTTCGGGGGGGGCTAGCCAAAGAGCAGTTCTTC. As protein: CASSHLRGGLAKEQFF. Full variable domain (outside the CDR3, taken from reference TRBV14 and TRBJ2-1): EAGVTQFPSHSVIEKGQTVTLRCDPISGHDNLYWYRRVMGKEIKFLLHFVKESKQDESGMPNNRFLAERTGGTYSTLKVQPAELEDSGVYFCASSHLRGGLAKEQFFGPGTRLTVL.

This clonotype was seen at least ten times. Because the library targeted alpha chains, this beta chain is an off-target read whose size means little. The CDR3 bases are TGTGCCAGCAGTCGGACTAGCGGGGACGAAACCAAAAAAGAGACCCAGTACTTC. It is translated as CASSRTSGDETKKETQYF. This sequence joins TRBV27 and TRBJ2-5, with TRBD2 identical over 12 bases. CDR3 length: 18 residues. Per germline, CDR1 MNHEY and CDR2 SMNVEV (reference sequence). V lost 5 bases, J lost 3 bases, and 13 bases stayed unmatched.

This clonotype showed up just a few times. This beta chain lies outside the target of a library built for alpha chains; its clone size means little. The rearrangement links TRBV4-2 to TRBJ2-1; possibly TRBD2 for D (5 bases). Trimming cost V 6 bases and J 3 bases, with 9 bases left between them. This CDR3 comprises 13 residues. Germline loops: CDR1 LGHNA, CDR2 YNFKEQ. The CDR3 reads CASRGGYYNEQFF. CDR3 coding DNA: TGTGCCAGCAGAGGCGGGTACTACAATGAGCAGTTCTTC.

To note about this clonotype: Because the library targeted alpha chains, this beta chain is an off-target read whose size means little. The J gene is TRBJ2-5, the V gene TRBV14; no firm D call. Per the germline V gene, CDR1 is SGHDN and CDR2 is FVKESK. V lost 0 bases to trimming and J lost 4 bases, with 6 bases between them. The CDR3 extends over 13 amino acids. CDR3 coding DNA: TGTGCCAGCAGCCAAGACCCTGGAGAGACCCAGTACTTC. Translation gives CASSQDPGETQYF.

With regard to this clonotype: A library made for alpha chains picked up this beta chain off target, so its size means little. The chain recombines TRBV24-1 with TRBJ2-1; perhaps TRBD1 as D (6 bases). With 0 bases removed from V and 5 bases from J, the gap between germline ends came to 13 bases. Germline CDR1 reads KGHDR; CDR2 reads SFDVKD. This CDR3 spans 16 amino acids. The CDR3 bases are TGTGCCACCAGTGATTTGTTGGACAGTCCTAACAATGAGCAGTTCTTC. Protein: CATSDLLDSPNNEQFF.

At least ten counts were recorded for this clonotype. This beta chain is an unintended read in a library built for alpha chains; its size means little. The chain joins TRBV11-1 to TRBJ2-2, with 8 bases lining up with TRBD2. V shed 5 bases and J 4 bases; nucleotides not matched to a gene: 9. The CDR3 is 16 residues long. Germline lookup yields CDR1 SGHAT and CDR2 FQDESV (reference sequence). CDR3 in DNA: TGTGCCAGCAGCCTCGGGGGGGCCTCGAGCACCGGGGAGCTGTTTTTT. Translation gives CASSLGGASSTGELFF.

This clonotype was recorded many times. This beta chain is off target for a library built for alpha chains, so its abundance means little. CDR3 DNA sequence: TGTGCCAGCAGTTACCAGAGTCCCGGGGAGCTGTTTTTT. Protein product: CASSYQSPGELFF. V and J are TRBV6-6 and TRBJ2-2; D unclear. The CDR3 runs 13 residues. Trimming removed 2 bases from V and 6 bases from J, with 7 bases in between. Germline CDR1 is MNHNY and CDR2 is SVGAGI (reference sequence).

This clonotype is deemed large. For a library built for alpha chains, this beta chain is a stray read; little rests on its size. This rearrangement joins TRBV7-9 to TRBJ1-2; perhaps TRBD1 as D (6 bases). The CDR3 covers 15 residues. Trimming left V 5 bases short and J 6 bases short, with 19 bases between. Germline CDR1 SEHNR, CDR2 FQNEAQ (reference sequence). The CDR3: CASSPPGTTLDGYTF. The CDR3 DNA reads as TGTGCCAGCAGCCCACCCGGGACAACCTTAGATGGCTACACCTTC.